This is a list of T cell receptor beta chains from one sample in a study of blood T cell repertoires in COVID-19. Only in-frame clones appear in the TCRdb table, and some are missing; sequencing was by immunoSEQ multiplex PCR. The table includes 69,000 or so clones, 82% detected once. The sequencing input was peripheral blood. The receptor set was obtained from a woman older than 75 with acute or convalescent COVID-19. The CDR3 runs from the conserved cysteine through the conserved F or W. Clone size, where shown, is once, few, many, or a class for clones that have expanded.

CDR3 length,J gene,V gene,clone size,CDR3 protein
16,TRBJ1-6,TRBV12-5,.,CASGLPTGTYNSPLHF
15,TRBJ1-4,TRBV5-4,.,CASSLGQGENEKLFF
14,TRBJ2-1,TRBV30,.,CACPGTSGVHEQFF
13,TRBJ2-5,TRBV9,.,CASSRAGGETQYF
16,TRBJ2-3,TRBV4-2,.,CASSQGSGGLSDTQYF
14,TRBJ2-7,TRBV18,.,CASSPPQASLGQYF
15,TRBJ1-5,TRBV2,.,CASSVGQSYNQPQHF
16,TRBJ2-2,TRBV11-2,.,CASSVDRASNTGELFF
13,TRBJ2-1,TRBV7-9,.,CASSQGPYNEQFF
13,TRBJ2-7,TRBV7-9,.,CAIIEDGQVEQYF
16,TRBJ2-5,TRBV2,.,CASIRGTSGAQETQYF
15,TRBJ2-7,TRBV7-6,.,CASSPTSGGPYEQYF
16,TRBJ1-3,TRBV9,.,CASSSGQPYSGNTIYF
16,TRBJ1-3,TRBV6-4,.,CASSDSRANSGNTIYF
14,TRBJ2-3,TRBV20-1,.,CSASVQGATDTQYF
14,TRBJ1-1,TRBV18,once,CASSPLEGNTEAFF
12,TRBJ2-7,TRBV2,.,CASSDSKYEQYF
14,TRBJ1-1,TRBV3-1/TRBV3-2,.,CASSQDWGTTEAFF
15,TRBJ2-2,TRBV5-6,.,CASSGEGRDTGELFF
17,TRBJ2-3,TRBV2,.,CASSSTLAGVNTDTQYF
20,TRBJ2-1,TRBV18,.,CASSLRTGIILAGGANEQFF
13,TRBJ1-1,TRBV25-1,once,CASSDRQYTEAFF
15,TRBJ1-1,TRBV19,.,CASSTGGTEPTEAFF
12,TRBJ2-5,TRBV5-1,few,CASSLVKETQYF
16,TRBJ2-2,TRBV10-3,.,CAISERTGGNTGELFF
18,TRBJ2-2,TRBV12-1,.,CASSKTSGGHTDTGELFF
16,TRBJ2-7,TRBV7-9,.,CASSIRQGGRSYEQYF
12,TRBJ1-2,TRBV6-5,.,CASRLTGYGYTF
16,TRBJ2-7,TRBV6-1,.,CASSENPVSQGGEQYF
18,TRBJ1-1,TRBV12-5,.,CASGLVLGRGGENTEAFF
16,TRBJ1-5,TRBV5-5,.,CASSLALTGSNQPQHF
15,TRBJ1-6,TRBV3-1/TRBV3-2,.,CASSEGARGEFTLHF
13,TRBJ1-5,TRBV27,.,CASSRRGNQPQHF